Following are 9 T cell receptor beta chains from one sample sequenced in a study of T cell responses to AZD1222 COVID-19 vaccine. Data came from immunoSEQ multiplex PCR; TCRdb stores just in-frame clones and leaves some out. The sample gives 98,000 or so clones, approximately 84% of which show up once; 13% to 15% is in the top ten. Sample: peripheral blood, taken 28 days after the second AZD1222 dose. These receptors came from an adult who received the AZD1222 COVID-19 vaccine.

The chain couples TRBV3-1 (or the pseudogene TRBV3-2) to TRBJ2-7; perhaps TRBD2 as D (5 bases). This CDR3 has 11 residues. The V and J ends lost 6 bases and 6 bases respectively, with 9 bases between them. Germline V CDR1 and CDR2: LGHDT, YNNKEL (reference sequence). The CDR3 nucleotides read TGTGCCAGCAGTCAACTAGGCGAGCAGTACTTC. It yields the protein CASSQLGEQYF.

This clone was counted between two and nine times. CDR3 loop: CASRTTGIREKLFF. The DNA of the CDR3 is TGTGCCAGCAGGACTACAGGGATTAGAGAAAAACTGTTTTTT. This sequence joins TRBV6-5 and TRBJ1-4, with D possibly matching TRBD1 (6 bases). V dropped 6 bases and J dropped 8 bases, with 16 bases sitting between them. Per germline, CDR1 MNHEY and CDR2 SVGAGI. The length of the CDR3 is 14 residues.

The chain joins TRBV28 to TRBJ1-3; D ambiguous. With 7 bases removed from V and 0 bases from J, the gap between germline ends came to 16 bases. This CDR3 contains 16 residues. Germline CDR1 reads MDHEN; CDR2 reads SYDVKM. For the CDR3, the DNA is TGTGCCAGCACCCCCCTGCGAGTGGACTCTGGAAACACCATATATTTT. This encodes CASTPLRVDSGNTIYF.

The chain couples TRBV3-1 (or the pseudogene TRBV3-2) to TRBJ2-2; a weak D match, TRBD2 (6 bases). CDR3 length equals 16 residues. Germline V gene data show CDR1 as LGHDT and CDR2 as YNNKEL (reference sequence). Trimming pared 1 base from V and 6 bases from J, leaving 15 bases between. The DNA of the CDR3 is TGTGCCAGCAGCCAAGTTTCGGGAGTATTTGCCGGGGAGCTGTTTTTT. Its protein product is CASSQVSGVFAGELFF.

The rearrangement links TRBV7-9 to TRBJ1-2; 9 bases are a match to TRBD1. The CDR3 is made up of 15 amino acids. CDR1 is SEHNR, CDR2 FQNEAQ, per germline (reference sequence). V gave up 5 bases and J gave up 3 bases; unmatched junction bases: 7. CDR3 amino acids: CASSKRDRVDYGYTF. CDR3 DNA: TGTGCCAGCAGCAAACGGGACAGGGTCGACTATGGCTACACCTTC.

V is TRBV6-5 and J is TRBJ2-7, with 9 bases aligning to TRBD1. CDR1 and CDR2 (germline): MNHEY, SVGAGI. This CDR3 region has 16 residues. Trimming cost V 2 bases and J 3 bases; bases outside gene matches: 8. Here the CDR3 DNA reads TGTGCCAGCAGTTACCTCGGACAGGGGACTTTCTACGAGCAGTACTTC. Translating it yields CASSYLGQGTFYEQYF.

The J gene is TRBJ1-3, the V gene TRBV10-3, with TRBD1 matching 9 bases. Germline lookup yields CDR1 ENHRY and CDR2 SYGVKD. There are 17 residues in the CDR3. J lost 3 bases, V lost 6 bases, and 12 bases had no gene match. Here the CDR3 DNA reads TGTGCCATCAGGGTAGGACAGGGGAGATCAGGTGGAAACACCATATATTTT. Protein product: CAIRVGQGRSGGNTIYF.

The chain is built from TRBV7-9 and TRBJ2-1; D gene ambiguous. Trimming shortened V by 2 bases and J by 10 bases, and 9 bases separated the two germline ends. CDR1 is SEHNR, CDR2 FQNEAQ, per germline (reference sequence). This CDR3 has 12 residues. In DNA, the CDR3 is TGTGCCAGCAGCTTAAAATTCTCCGAGCAGTTCTTC. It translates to CASSLKFSEQFF.

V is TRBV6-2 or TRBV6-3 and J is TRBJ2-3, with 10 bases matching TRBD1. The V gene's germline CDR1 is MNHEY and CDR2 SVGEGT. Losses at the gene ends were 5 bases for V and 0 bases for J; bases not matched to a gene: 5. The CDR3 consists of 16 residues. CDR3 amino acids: CASSAGTGASTDTQYF. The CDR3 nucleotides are TGTGCCAGCAGTGCCGGGACAGGGGCTAGCACAGATACGCAGTATTTT.